This section outlines one T cell receptor beta chain sequence together with its context. The antigen remains undetermined. This sample is drawn from a study of shared clonotypes between healthy human individuals. Study-wide background: There were three CD4 naive, three CD4 memory, two CD8 naive and one CD8 memory plates per donor.

Study observations and caveats: Generally, naive subsets (rather than memory subsets) showed larger estimated richness. An anticipated effect of sequencing depth on clonotype sharing among donors was recognized.

Deletions cut 1 base from V and 7 bases from J, with 11 bases between. This CDR3 contains 13 residues. Germline CDR1 SGHVS, CDR2 FQNEAQ. Each sorted subset replicate got 200 ng genomic DNA, roughly 30,000 genomes. TCRdb's copy holds only in-frame clones and misses some; the assay was immunoSEQ multiplex PCR. The sample carries some 630,000 clones, 72% recorded once. Sequencing was performed on memory CD4+ T cells sorted from blood. Subset: CD45RA-negative fraction. The chain carries TRBV7-8 and TRBJ2-7; perhaps TRBD2 as D (5 bases). The clonotype originates from a woman aged 25 to 39 in good health. CDR3 coding DNA: TGTGCCAGCAGCTTAGGGCGGGTCGAAGAGCAGTACTTC. Protein: CASSLGRVEEQYF.